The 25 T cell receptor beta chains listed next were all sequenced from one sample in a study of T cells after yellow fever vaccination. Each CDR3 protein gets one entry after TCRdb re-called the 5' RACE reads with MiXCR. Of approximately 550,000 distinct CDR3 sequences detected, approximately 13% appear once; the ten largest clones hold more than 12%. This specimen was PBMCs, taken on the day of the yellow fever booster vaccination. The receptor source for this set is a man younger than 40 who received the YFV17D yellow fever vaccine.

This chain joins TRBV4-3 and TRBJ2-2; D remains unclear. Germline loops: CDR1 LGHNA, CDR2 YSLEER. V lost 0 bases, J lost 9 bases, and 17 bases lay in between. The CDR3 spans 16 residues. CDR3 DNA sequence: TGCGCCAGCAGCCAAGATCGCGGCTTTAGTAGCCGGGAGCTGTTTTTT. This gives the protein CASSQDRGFSSRELFF.

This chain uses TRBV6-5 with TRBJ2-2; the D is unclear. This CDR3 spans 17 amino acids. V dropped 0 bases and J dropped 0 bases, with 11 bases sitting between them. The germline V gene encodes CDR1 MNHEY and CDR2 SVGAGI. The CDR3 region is CASSYSRGRANTGELFF. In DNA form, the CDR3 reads TGTGCCAGCAGTTACTCCCGCGGACGAGCGAACACCGGGGAGCTGTTTTTT.

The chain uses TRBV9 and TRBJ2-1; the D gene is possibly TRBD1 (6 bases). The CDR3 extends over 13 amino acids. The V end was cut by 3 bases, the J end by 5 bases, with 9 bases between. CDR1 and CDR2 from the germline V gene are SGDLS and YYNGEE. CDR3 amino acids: CASSANRDNEQFF. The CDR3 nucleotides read TGTGCCAGCAGCGCCAACAGGGACAATGAGCAGTTCTTC.

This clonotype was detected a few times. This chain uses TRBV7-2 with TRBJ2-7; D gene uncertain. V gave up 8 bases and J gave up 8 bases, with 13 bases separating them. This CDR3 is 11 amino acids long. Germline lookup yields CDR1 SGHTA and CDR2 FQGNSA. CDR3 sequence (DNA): TGTGCCAGCGGATCTTGGATGCAGCAGTACTTC. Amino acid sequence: CASGSWMQQYF. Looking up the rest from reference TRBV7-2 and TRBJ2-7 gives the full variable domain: GAGVSQSPSNKVTEKGKDVELRCDPISGHTALYWYRQSLGQGLEFLIYFQGNSAPDKSGLPSDRFSAERTGGSVSTLTIQRTQQEDSAVYLCASGSWMQQYFGPGTRLTVT.

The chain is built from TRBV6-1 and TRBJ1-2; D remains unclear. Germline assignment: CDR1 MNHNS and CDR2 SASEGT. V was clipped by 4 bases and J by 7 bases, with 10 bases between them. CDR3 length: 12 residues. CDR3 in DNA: TGTGCCAGCAGTGGTCCAGTTCGTGGCTACACCTTC. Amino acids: CASSGPVRGYTF.

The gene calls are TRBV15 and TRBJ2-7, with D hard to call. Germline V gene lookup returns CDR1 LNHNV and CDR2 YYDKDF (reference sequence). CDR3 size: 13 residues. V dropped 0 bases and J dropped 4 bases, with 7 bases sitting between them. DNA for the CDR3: TGTGCCACCAGCAGAGAAGTGTCTTACGAGCAGTACTTC. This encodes CATSREVSYEQYF.

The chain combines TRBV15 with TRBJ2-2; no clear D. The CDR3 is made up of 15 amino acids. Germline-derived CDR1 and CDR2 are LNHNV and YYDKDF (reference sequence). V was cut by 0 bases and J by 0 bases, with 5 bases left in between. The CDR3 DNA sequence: TGTGCCACCAGCAGAGATAGGTCGAACACCGGGGAGCTGTTTTTT. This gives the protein CATSRDRSNTGELFF. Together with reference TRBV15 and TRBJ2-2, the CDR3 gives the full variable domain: DAMVIQNPRYQVTQFGKPVTLSCSQTLNHNVMYWYQQKSSQAPKLLFHYYDKDFNNEADTPDNFQSRRPNTSFCFLDIRSPGLGDTAMYLCATSRDRSNTGELFFGEGSRLTVL.

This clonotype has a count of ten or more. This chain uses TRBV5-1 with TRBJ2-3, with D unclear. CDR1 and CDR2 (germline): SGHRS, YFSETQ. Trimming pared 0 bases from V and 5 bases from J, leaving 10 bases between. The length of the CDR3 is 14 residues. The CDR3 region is CASSLGEVIDTQYF. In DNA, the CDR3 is TGCGCCAGCAGCTTGGGGGAAGTGATAGATACGCAGTATTTT.

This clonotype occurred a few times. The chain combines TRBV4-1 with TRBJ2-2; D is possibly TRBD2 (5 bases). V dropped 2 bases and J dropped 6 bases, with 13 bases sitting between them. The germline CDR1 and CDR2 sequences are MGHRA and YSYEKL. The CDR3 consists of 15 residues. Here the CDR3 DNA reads TGCGCCAGCAGCCAACCCCGGGGTAGTGCCGGGGAGCTGTTTTTT. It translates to CASSQPRGSAGELFF.

CDR3 in amino acids: CASNSPPGTGGLAGPYNEQFF. CDR3 bases: TGTGCCAGCAACTCCCCGCCTGGGACAGGGGGACTAGCGGGGCCCTACAATGAGCAGTTCTTC. V gene TRBV6-2 or TRBV6-3 combines with J gene TRBJ2-1, with 13 nucleotides matching TRBD2. V gave up 7 bases and J gave up 2 bases; unmatched junction bases: 20. Germline CDR1 reads MNHEY; CDR2 reads SVGEGT. This CDR3 is built from 21 residues.

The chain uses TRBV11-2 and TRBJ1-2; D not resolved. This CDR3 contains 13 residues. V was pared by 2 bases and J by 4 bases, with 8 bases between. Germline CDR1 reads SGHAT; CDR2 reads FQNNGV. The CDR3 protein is CASSLLVSYGYTF. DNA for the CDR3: TGTGCCAGCAGCTTATTGGTTTCCTATGGCTACACCTTC.

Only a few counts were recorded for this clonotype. The CDR3 DNA follows: TGTGCCAGCAGCTACACTAGCGGGGGTCTCTACGAGCAGTACTTC. It specifies CASSYTSGGLYEQYF. V and J are TRBV5-6 and TRBJ2-7; TRBD2 matches at 11 bases. The V segment lost 3 bases and the J segment 3 bases; nucleotides outside the gene matches: 5. The germline gives CDR1 SGHDT, CDR2 YYEEEE. This CDR3 comprises 15 residues.

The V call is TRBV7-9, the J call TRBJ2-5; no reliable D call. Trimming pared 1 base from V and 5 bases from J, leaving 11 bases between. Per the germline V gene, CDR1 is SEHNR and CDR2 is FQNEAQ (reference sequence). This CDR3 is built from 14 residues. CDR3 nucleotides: TGTGCCAGCAGCTTAGTATTGGATGGGGAGACCCAGTACTTC. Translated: CASSLVLDGETQYF.

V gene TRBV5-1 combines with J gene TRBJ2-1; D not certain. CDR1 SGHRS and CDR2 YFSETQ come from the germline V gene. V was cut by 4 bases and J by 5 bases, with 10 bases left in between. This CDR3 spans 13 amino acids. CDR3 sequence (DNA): TGCGCCAGCAGCCCATTGGGAAACAATGAGCAGTTCTTC. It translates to CASSPLGNNEQFF.

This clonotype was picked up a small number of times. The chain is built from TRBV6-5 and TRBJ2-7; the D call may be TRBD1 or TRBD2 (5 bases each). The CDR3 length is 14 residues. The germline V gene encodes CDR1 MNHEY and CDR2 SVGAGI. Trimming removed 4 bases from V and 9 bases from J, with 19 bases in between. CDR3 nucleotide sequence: TGTGCCAGCAGTTTCCGGGACGTCAGTACGGGGCAGTACTTC. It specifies CASSFRDVSTGQYF.

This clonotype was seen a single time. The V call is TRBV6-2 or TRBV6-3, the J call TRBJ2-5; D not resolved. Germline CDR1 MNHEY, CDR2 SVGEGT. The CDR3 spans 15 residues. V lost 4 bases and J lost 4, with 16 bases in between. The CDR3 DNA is TGTGCCAGCAGTTTGGGCCAGACGTACCTAGAGACCCAGTACTTC. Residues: CASSLGQTYLETQYF.

CDR3 DNA sequence: TGCAGCGTTGAGAGTAGCGGGGGATACAATGAGCAGTTCTTC. Its translation: CSVESSGGYNEQFF. The genes are TRBV29-1 and TRBJ2-1; 9 bases map to TRBD2. V trimming: 3 bases; J trimming: 4 bases; junction bases outside the gene matches: 4. The germline gives CDR1 SQVTM, CDR2 ANQGSEA. The CDR3 consists of 14 residues.

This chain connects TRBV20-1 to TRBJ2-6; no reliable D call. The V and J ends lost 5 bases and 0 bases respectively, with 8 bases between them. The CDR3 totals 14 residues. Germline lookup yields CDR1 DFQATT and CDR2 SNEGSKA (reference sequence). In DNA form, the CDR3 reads TGCAGTGCTCAGGCGGCCTCTGGGGCCAACGTCCTGACTTTC. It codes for CSAQAASGANVLTF.

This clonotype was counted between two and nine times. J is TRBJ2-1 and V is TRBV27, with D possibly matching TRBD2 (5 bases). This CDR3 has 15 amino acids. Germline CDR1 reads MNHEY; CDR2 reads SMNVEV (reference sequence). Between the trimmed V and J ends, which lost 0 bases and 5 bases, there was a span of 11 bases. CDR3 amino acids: CASSLSVGGHNEQFF. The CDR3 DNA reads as TGTGCCAGCAGTTTATCTGTCGGCGGGCACAATGAGCAGTTCTTC.

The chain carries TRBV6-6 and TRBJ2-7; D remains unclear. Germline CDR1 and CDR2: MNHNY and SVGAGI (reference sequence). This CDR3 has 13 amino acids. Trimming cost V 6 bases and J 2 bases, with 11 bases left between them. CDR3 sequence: CASREDGPYEQYF. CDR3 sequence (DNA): TGTGCCAGCAGAGAGGACGGTCCCTACGAGCAGTACTTC.

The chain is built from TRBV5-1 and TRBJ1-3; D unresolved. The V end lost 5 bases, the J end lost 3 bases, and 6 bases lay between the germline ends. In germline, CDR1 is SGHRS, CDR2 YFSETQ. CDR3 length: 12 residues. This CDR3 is CASRTSGNTIYF. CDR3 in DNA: TGCGCCAGCAGGACGAGTGGAAACACCATATATTTT.

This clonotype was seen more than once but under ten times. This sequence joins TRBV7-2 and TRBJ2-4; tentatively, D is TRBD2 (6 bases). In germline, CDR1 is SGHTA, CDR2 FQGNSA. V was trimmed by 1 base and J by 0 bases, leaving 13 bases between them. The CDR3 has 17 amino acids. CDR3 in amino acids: CASSLGGAGLAKNIQYF. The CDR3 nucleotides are TGTGCCAGCAGCTTAGGAGGCGCGGGGTTAGCCAAAAACATTCAGTACTTC.

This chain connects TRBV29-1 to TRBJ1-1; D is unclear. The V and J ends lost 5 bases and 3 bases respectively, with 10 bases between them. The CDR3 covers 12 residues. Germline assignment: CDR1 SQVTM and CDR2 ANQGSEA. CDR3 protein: CSVQERDTEAFF. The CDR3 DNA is TGCAGCGTTCAGGAGAGGGACACTGAAGCTTTCTTT.

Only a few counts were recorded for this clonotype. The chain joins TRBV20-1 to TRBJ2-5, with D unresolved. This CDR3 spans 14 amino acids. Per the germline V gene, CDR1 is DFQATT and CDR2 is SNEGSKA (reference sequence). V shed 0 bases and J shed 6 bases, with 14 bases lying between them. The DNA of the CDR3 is TGCAGTGCTAGAGATCTGAGTGGCTGGCAGACCCAGTACTTC. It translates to CSARDLSGWQTQYF.

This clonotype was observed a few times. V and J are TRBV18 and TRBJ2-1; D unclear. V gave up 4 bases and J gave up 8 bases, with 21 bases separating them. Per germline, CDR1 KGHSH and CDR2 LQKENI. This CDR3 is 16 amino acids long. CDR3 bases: TGTGCCAGCTCACGAGACGGAGTCCGCACCTGGGATGAGCAGTTCTTC. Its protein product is CASSRDGVRTWDEQFF.